This entry concerns a single T cell receptor (beta chain). Its antigen remains unknown. These data belong to a study of blood T cell dynamics during melanoma immunotherapy. Time point defined: week 3, after first cycle of checkpoint inhibitor. Response was assessed by RECIST 1.1 at 12 weeks, except two rapid progressors. V gave up 3 bases and J gave up 0 bases, with 7 bases separating them. CDR3 size: 14 residues. Germline CDR1 LNHDA, CDR2 SQIVND (reference sequence). Here immunoSEQ multiplex PCR was the method, and the copy in TCRdb shows in-frame clones only, minus some. The profile shows under 20,000 clones, around nine tenths of them singletons. General study points: It remained unknown if the driving T cell clones were melanoma-specific.

The V call is TRBV19, the J call TRBJ2-3; weak D call: TRBD1 (6 bases). The sample in question was blood, obtained from a patient treated with checkpoint blockade. This TCR came from a human donor with melanoma. The CDR3 DNA reads TGTGCCAGTAGTATTGGGGGCAGCACAGATACGCAGTATTTT. This encodes CASSIGGSTDTQYF. Together with reference TRBV19 and TRBJ2-3, the CDR3 gives the full variable domain: DGGITQSPKYLFRKEGQNVTLSCEQNLNHDAMYWYRQDPGQGLRLIYYSQIVNDFQKGDIAEGYSVSREKKESFPLTVTSAQKNPTAFYLCASSIGGSTDTQYFGPGTRLTVL.